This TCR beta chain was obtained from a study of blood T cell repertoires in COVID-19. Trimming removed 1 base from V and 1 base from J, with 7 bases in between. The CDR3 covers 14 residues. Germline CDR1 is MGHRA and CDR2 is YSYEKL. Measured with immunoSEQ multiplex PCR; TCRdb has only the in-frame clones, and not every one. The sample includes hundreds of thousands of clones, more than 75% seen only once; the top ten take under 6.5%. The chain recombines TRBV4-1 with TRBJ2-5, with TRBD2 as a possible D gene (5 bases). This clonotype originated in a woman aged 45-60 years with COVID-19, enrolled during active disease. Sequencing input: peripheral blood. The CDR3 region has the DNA TGCGCCAGCAGCCAAGTGGACTTCCAAGAGACCCAGTACTTC. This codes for CASSQVDFQETQYF.